Listed below are T cell receptor beta chains from one sample, sequenced in a study of blood T cell repertoires in COVID-19. Method: immunoSEQ multiplex PCR; TCRdb's copy keeps in-frame clones and lacks some. The repertoire includes 250,000 to 300,000 clones, just over 85% of them detected once, and 15% to 18% sits in the top ten. Sequencing used PBMCs or T cells enriched from blood (not recorded which). The source is a man between 18 and 29 years old who had recovered from COVID-19. The CDR3 runs from the conserved cysteine through the conserved F or W. D genes are given only for firm matches. Expanded clones are given a class, and other clones once, few, many or no size at all.

V gene: TRBV7-9
D gene: NA
clone size: NA
J gene: TRBJ2-7
CDR3 protein: CASSPTLGHPYEQYF
CDR3 DNA: TGTGCCAGCAGCCCAACCCTGGGACATCCCTACGAGCAGTACTTC

V gene: TRBV27
D gene: TRBD1
clone size: NA
J gene: TRBJ1-5
CDR3 protein: CASSPGTGWGQPQHF
CDR3 DNA: TGTGCCAGCAGTCCAGGGACAGGCTGGGGTCAGCCCCAGCATTTT

V gene: TRBV5-1
D gene: NA
clone size: NA
J gene: TRBJ1-1
CDR3 protein: CASSLQALMNTEAFF
CDR3 DNA: TGCGCCAGCAGCTTGCAGGCCCTCATGAACACTGAAGCTTTCTTT

V gene: TRBV2
D gene: NA
clone size: few
J gene: TRBJ1-2
CDR3 protein: CASKRRAGGYTF
CDR3 DNA: TGTGCCAGCAAACGGAGGGCGGGTGGCTACACCTTC

V gene: TRBV5-1
D gene: TRBD1
clone size: NA
J gene: TRBJ1-5
CDR3 protein: CASVDRDNQPQHF
CDR3 DNA: TGCGCCAGCGTGGACAGGGACAATCAGCCCCAGCATTTT

V gene: TRBV4-1
D gene: TRBD1
clone size: NA
J gene: TRBJ2-3
CDR3 protein: CASSLRTGSTDTQYF
CDR3 DNA: TGCGCCAGCAGCCTAAGGACAGGTAGCACAGATACGCAGTATTTT

V gene: TRBV7-2
D gene: TRBD1
clone size: NA
J gene: TRBJ2-5
CDR3 protein: CASSSQTGRQETQYF
CDR3 DNA: TGTGCCAGCAGCTCCCAGACAGGGCGGCAAGAGACCCAGTACTTC

V gene: TRBV18
D gene: TRBD2
clone size: NA
J gene: TRBJ2-1
CDR3 protein: CASSPRLAGGLYNEQFF
CDR3 DNA: TGTGCCAGCTCACCGAGACTAGCGGGGGGGCTCTACAATGAGCAGTTCTTC

V gene: TRBV5-6
D gene: TRBD2
clone size: NA
J gene: TRBJ2-7
CDR3 protein: CASSSDLLADAYEQYF
CDR3 DNA: TGTGCCAGCAGCTCCGACTTACTAGCGGACGCCTACGAGCAGTACTTC

V gene: TRBV25-1
D gene: NA
clone size: NA
J gene: TRBJ1-5
CDR3 protein: CASSHRASNQPQHF
CDR3 DNA: TGTGCCAGCAGCCACAGGGCTAGCAATCAGCCCCAGCATTTT

V gene: TRBV6-1
D gene: NA
clone size: NA
J gene: TRBJ1-1
CDR3 protein: CASSEASSNTEAFF
CDR3 DNA: TGTGCCAGCAGTGAAGCTAGTTCTAACACTGAAGCTTTCTTT

V gene: TRBV10-3
D gene: TRBD1
clone size: once
J gene: TRBJ1-4
CDR3 protein: CAISEFGRGLSNEKLFF
CDR3 DNA: TGTGCCATCAGTGAGTTTGGAAGGGGGCTGAGTAATGAAAAACTGTTTTTT

V gene: TRBV28
D gene: TRBD1
clone size: NA
J gene: TRBJ1-5
CDR3 protein: CASSYGTGGNQPQHF
CDR3 DNA: TGTGCCAGCAGTTATGGCACAGGGGGCAATCAGCCCCAGCATTTT

V gene: TRBV10-3
D gene: NA
clone size: once
J gene: TRBJ2-6
CDR3 protein: CAISESGSGANVLTF
CDR3 DNA: TGTGCCATCAGTGAATCAGGGTCCGGGGCCAACGTCCTGACTTTC

V gene: TRBV2
D gene: TRBD1
clone size: NA
J gene: TRBJ2-7
CDR3 protein: CASSETGGGYEQYF
CDR3 DNA: TGTGCCAGCAGTGAGACAGGGGGCGGCTACGAGCAGTACTTC

V gene: TRBV5-1
D gene: NA
clone size: few
J gene: TRBJ1-2
CDR3 protein: CASSLEARRGYTF
CDR3 DNA: TGCGCCAGCAGCTTGGAAGCACGGAGGGGCTACACCTTC

V gene: TRBV27
D gene: NA
clone size: NA
J gene: TRBJ2-7
CDR3 protein: CASNHEDLNSYEQYF
CDR3 DNA: TGTGCCAGCAATCATGAGGACTTAAACTCCTACGAGCAGTACTTC

V gene: TRBV6-5
D gene: TRBD1
clone size: NA
J gene: TRBJ2-1
CDR3 protein: CASSPGTGNNEQFF
CDR3 DNA: TGTGCCAGCAGCCCCGGGACAGGGAACAATGAGCAGTTCTTC

V gene: TRBV7-2
D gene: NA
clone size: few
J gene: TRBJ1-2
CDR3 protein: CASSPPDSYGYTF
CDR3 DNA: TGTGCCAGCAGTCCTCCGGACTCTTATGGCTACACCTTC

V gene: TRBV11-2
D gene: NA
clone size: NA
J gene: TRBJ1-1
CDR3 protein: CASSSLEGVEAFF
CDR3 DNA: TGTGCCAGCAGCTCCCTTGAGGGTGTGGAAGCTTTCTTT

V gene: TRBV7-9
D gene: TRBD2
clone size: NA
J gene: TRBJ2-2
CDR3 protein: CARPGGPAGELFF
CDR3 DNA: TGTGCCCGGCCGGGGGGGCCCGCCGGGGAGCTGTTTTTT

V gene: TRBV6-2/TRBV6-3
D gene: NA
clone size: NA
J gene: TRBJ2-7
CDR3 protein: CASSIRPSPGPESGEQYF
CDR3 DNA: TGTGCCAGCAGTATCCGACCATCTCCGGGTCCCGAGTCTGGGGAGCAGTACTTC

V gene: TRBV28
D gene: NA
clone size: many
J gene: TRBJ2-5
CDR3 protein: CASRPPILQRLQETQYF
CDR3 DNA: TGTGCCAGCAGACCCCCTATTCTGCAGCGACTCCAAGAGACCCAGTACTTC

V gene: TRBV30
D gene: NA
clone size: NA
J gene: TRBJ1-2
CDR3 protein: CAWSLGYGYTF
CDR3 DNA: TGTGCCTGGAGTCTAGGTTATGGCTACACCTTC

V gene: TRBV27
D gene: NA
clone size: NA
J gene: TRBJ1-1
CDR3 protein: CASSFMSNTEAFF
CDR3 DNA: TGTGCCAGCAGTTTTATGTCGAACACTGAAGCTTTCTTT

V gene: TRBV7-8
D gene: TRBD1
clone size: NA
J gene: TRBJ1-1
CDR3 protein: CASSPADRVRTEAFF
CDR3 DNA: TGTGCCAGCAGCCCGGCCGACAGGGTACGGACTGAAGCTTTCTTT

V gene: TRBV13
D gene: TRBD1
clone size: NA
J gene: TRBJ2-7
CDR3 protein: CASSFGTGYEQYF
CDR3 DNA: TGTGCCAGCAGCTTTGGGACAGGCTACGAGCAGTACTTC

V gene: TRBV7-9
D gene: TRBD2
clone size: NA
J gene: TRBJ2-1
CDR3 protein: CASSPPPRLAGVRYNEQFF
CDR3 DNA: TGTGCCAGCAGCCCCCCCCCTCGACTAGCGGGAGTTCGCTACAATGAGCAGTTCTTC

V gene: TRBV2
D gene: NA
clone size: NA
J gene: TRBJ1-5
CDR3 protein: CASSDESLVSNQPQHF
CDR3 DNA: TGTGCCAGCAGTGATGAGTCTCTAGTTAGCAATCAGCCCCAGCATTTT

V gene: TRBV6-5
D gene: TRBD1
clone size: NA
J gene: TRBJ2-7
CDR3 protein: CASGRRDSTYEQYF
CDR3 DNA: TGTGCCAGCGGACGACGGGACAGTACCTACGAGCAGTACTTC

V gene: TRBV2
D gene: TRBD1
clone size: NA
J gene: TRBJ2-4
CDR3 protein: CASSDLGQGGGGALLAKNIQYF
CDR3 DNA: TGTGCCAGCAGTGATCTGGGACAGGGAGGAGGCGGGGCGCTTCTAGCCAAAAACATTCAGTACTTC

V gene: TRBV5-4
D gene: TRBD2
clone size: once
J gene: TRBJ2-1
CDR3 protein: CASSPRAGSLANEQFF
CDR3 DNA: TGTGCCAGCAGCCCTAGAGCGGGATCTCTTGCCAACGAGCAGTTCTTC

V gene: TRBV9
D gene: NA
clone size: NA
J gene: TRBJ2-2
CDR3 protein: CASSVGGSANTGELFF
CDR3 DNA: TGTGCCAGCAGCGTAGGGGGTAGCGCGAACACCGGGGAGCTGTTTTTT

V gene: TRBV4-1
D gene: TRBD1
clone size: once
J gene: TRBJ2-5
CDR3 protein: CASSLTGGIETQYF
CDR3 DNA: TGCGCCAGCAGCCTTACAGGGGGCATCGAGACCCAGTACTTC

V gene: TRBV5-1
D gene: TRBD1
clone size: NA
J gene: TRBJ1-2
CDR3 protein: CASSLEGALYGYTF
CDR3 DNA: TGCGCCAGCAGCTTGGAGGGGGCGCTATATGGCTACACCTTC

V gene: TRBV18
D gene: NA
clone size: NA
J gene: TRBJ2-5
CDR3 protein: CASSPEGGDQETQYF
CDR3 DNA: TGTGCCAGCTCACCCGAAGGGGGTGATCAAGAGACCCAGTACTTC

V gene: TRBV6-2/TRBV6-3
D gene: TRBD2
clone size: NA
J gene: TRBJ2-7
CDR3 protein: CASSYLLAGGYEQYF
CDR3 DNA: TGTGCCAGCAGTTACTTACTAGCGGGGGGCTACGAGCAGTACTTC

V gene: TRBV30
D gene: TRBD2
clone size: once
J gene: TRBJ2-2
CDR3 protein: CAWSRGGSTGELFF
CDR3 DNA: TGTGCCTGGAGTCGGGGGGGGAGCACCGGGGAGCTGTTTTTT

V gene: TRBV7-9
D gene: TRBD2
clone size: NA
J gene: TRBJ2-7
CDR3 protein: CASSPSGGGSYEQYF
CDR3 DNA: TGTGCCAGCAGCCCTAGTGGCGGGGGGTCCTACGAGCAGTACTTC

V gene: TRBV29-1
D gene: TRBD2
clone size: NA
J gene: TRBJ2-3
CDR3 protein: CSVEVLGGAPDTQYF
CDR3 DNA: TGCAGCGTTGAAGTCCTCGGGGGGGCCCCAGATACGCAGTATTTT

V gene: TRBV28
D gene: TRBD1
clone size: NA
J gene: TRBJ1-2
CDR3 protein: CASSGQGYGYTF
CDR3 DNA: TGTGCCAGCAGCGGACAGGGCTATGGCTACACCTTC

V gene: TRBV7-2
D gene: TRBD1
clone size: NA
J gene: TRBJ1-6
CDR3 protein: CASSLSGTEGSSPLHF
CDR3 DNA: TGTGCCAGCAGCTTATCGGGGACAGAAGGAAGCTCACCCCTCCACTTT

V gene: TRBV10-3
D gene: TRBD1
clone size: NA
J gene: TRBJ1-4
CDR3 protein: CAISDPGQGGEKLFF
CDR3 DNA: TGTGCCATCAGTGACCCGGGACAGGGAGGTGAAAAACTGTTTTTT

V gene: TRBV5-1
D gene: TRBD2
clone size: NA
J gene: TRBJ2-5
CDR3 protein: CASSLALAGVGETQYF
CDR3 DNA: TGCGCCAGCAGCTTGGCCCTAGCGGGAGTGGGAGAGACCCAGTACTTC

V gene: TRBV27
D gene: NA
clone size: few
J gene: TRBJ1-6
CDR3 protein: CASSLYRDDSPLHF
CDR3 DNA: TGTGCCAGCAGTTTATACCGGGATGACTCACCCCTCCACTTT

V gene: TRBV4-1
D gene: NA
clone size: NA
J gene: TRBJ1-2
CDR3 protein: CASSQGAGYGYTF
CDR3 DNA: TGCGCCAGCAGCCAGGGGGCCGGCTATGGCTACACCTTC

V gene: TRBV18
D gene: NA
clone size: NA
J gene: TRBJ1-5
CDR3 protein: CASSPPYSNQPQHF
CDR3 DNA: TGTGCCAGCTCACCCCCCTATAGCAATCAGCCCCAGCATTTT

V gene: TRBV11-3
D gene: TRBD2
clone size: NA
J gene: TRBJ2-2
CDR3 protein: CASNPWGEGTGELFF
CDR3 DNA: TGTGCCAGCAACCCTTGGGGGGAGGGCACCGGGGAGCTGTTTTTT

V gene: TRBV15
D gene: NA
clone size: NA
J gene: TRBJ1-6
CDR3 protein: CATSLRGYSYNSPLHF
CDR3 DNA: TGTGCCACCAGCCTCAGGGGTTACTCCTATAATTCACCCCTCCACTTT

V gene: TRBV11-3
D gene: TRBD1
clone size: few
J gene: TRBJ2-7
CDR3 protein: CASSTYRDRDYEQYF
CDR3 DNA: TGTGCCAGCAGCACCTACCGGGACAGGGACTACGAGCAGTACTTC

V gene: TRBV12-3/TRBV12-4
D gene: NA
clone size: NA
J gene: TRBJ1-1
CDR3 protein: CASSLGGTIEAFF
CDR3 DNA: TGTGCCAGCAGTTTAGGGGGGACAATTGAAGCTTTCTTT

V gene: TRBV5-8
D gene: TRBD1
clone size: once
J gene: TRBJ1-2
CDR3 protein: CASSLVAQGVYGYTF
CDR3 DNA: TGTGCCAGCAGCTTGGTAGCGCAGGGGGTCTATGGCTACACCTTC